This T cell receptor (beta chain) emerged from a study of T cell responses to AZD1222 COVID-19 vaccine. Study as a whole: The study pooled second doses at about 4 or about 12 weeks.

As regards this clone: No antigen is known for it.

V was shortened by 5 bases and J by 3 bases, with 14 bases between the two germline ends. Germline V gives CDR1 LNHDA, CDR2 SQIVND (reference sequence). The CDR3 is made up of 14 amino acids. Repertoires were generated with immunoSEQ multiplex PCR, while TCRdb's copy carries only in-frame clones and drops some. Of about 130,000 clones listed, roughly nine tenths are singletons. Study-wide results and limits: Every sample of the repertoires postdated the peak T cell response. The sample set comprised mostly white British donors with more females, and clonal diversity was possibly underestimated. Breadth and depth of Spike-specific TCRs rose after two AZD1222 doses.

Material: peripheral blood, obtained on day 0 of AZD1222 vaccination. The clonotype was recovered from an adult in good health. This sequence joins TRBV19 and TRBJ2-7; possible D gene TRBD2, 5 bases. The CDR3 protein is CASSSSGIDYEQYF. The CDR3 DNA is TGTGCCAGTAGTTCTTCCGGGATAGACTACGAGCAGTACTTC.